The 15 T cell receptor beta chains in this list originate from one sample, sequenced in a study of identical twins. MiXCR, run by TCRdb on the 5' RACE reads, gives a single entry per CDR3 protein. The sample carries 1.5 million to 2 million distinct CDR3 sequences, about 31% recorded once. The sample comprised cord blood. The receptors derive from a newborn girl in good health.

The sample holds many counts of this clonotype. The chain links TRBV29-1 to TRBJ2-7; 8 nucleotides match TRBD1. CDR3 length equals 14 residues. With 5 bases clipped from V and 4 bases from J, the junction kept 10 bases outside the gene matches. Germline V gene data show CDR1 as SQVTM and CDR2 as ANQGSEA. In DNA form, the CDR3 reads TGCAGCGTTTGGACCGGGACAGGTTCTTACGAGCAGTACTTC. It translates to CSVWTGTGSYEQYF.

The gene calls are TRBV5-1 and TRBJ2-2, with TRBD2 identical over 8 bases. Losses at the gene ends were 0 bases for V and 2 bases for J; bases not matched to a gene: 3. CDR3 size: 16 residues. CDR1 SGHRS and CDR2 YFSETQ come from the germline V gene. The CDR3 spells CASSLGSGTNTGELFF. In nucleotides, the CDR3 is TGCGCCAGCAGCTTGGGTAGCGGGACAAACACCGGGGAGCTGTTTTTT.

The sample holds a few counts of this clonotype. This chain links TRBV5-1 with TRBJ1-6; D call uncertain. Trimming removed 7 bases at V and 0 bases at J, with 8 bases between. This CDR3 region has 14 residues. Germline V lookup: CDR1 SGHRS, CDR2 YFSETQ. CDR3 sequence reads: CASGLSSYNSPLHF. As DNA, the CDR3 is TGCGCCAGCGGTCTAAGCTCCTATAATTCACCCCTCCACTTT.

CDR3 sequence reads: CASSLELGIASYEQYF. CDR3 in DNA: TGCGCCAGCAGCTTGGAGCTGGGGATCGCTTCCTACGAGCAGTACTTC. The V call is TRBV5-1, the J call TRBJ2-7; no clear D gene. CDR3 length: 16 residues. Trimming took off 0 bases at V and 1 base at J, with 14 bases between the two ends. CDR1 is SGHRS and CDR2 is YFSETQ in the germline V gene.

This chain joins TRBV5-1 and TRBJ1-2; weak D call: TRBD1 (5 bases). The CDR3 contains 15 residues. V was clipped by 0 bases and J by 3 bases, with 12 bases between them. The germline V gene encodes CDR1 SGHRS and CDR2 YFSETQ. Here the CDR3 reads CASSLVPGWDYGYTF. The DNA of the CDR3 is TGCGCCAGCAGCTTGGTTCCAGGGTGGGACTATGGCTACACCTTC.

The CDR3: CASRTTGGKTDTQYF. As DNA, the CDR3 is TGTGCCAGCAGGACGACAGGGGGCAAAACAGATACGCAGTATTTT. This rearrangement joins TRBV28 to TRBJ2-3; 10 bases align to TRBD1. Trimming took 6 bases from V and 3 from J; bases not matched to a gene: 6. From germline, CDR1 is MDHEN and CDR2 SYDVKM. CDR3 length equals 15 residues.

Ten or more counts support this clonotype. The chain recombines TRBV20-1 with TRBJ1-1; D remains ambiguous. Germline V CDR1 and CDR2: DFQATT, SNEGSKA (reference sequence). The CDR3 runs 10 residues. Trimming took 1 base from V and 5 from J, leaving 2 bases between them. The CDR3 sequence is CSARGTEAFF. The DNA of the CDR3 is TGCAGTGCTAGAGGGACTGAAGCTTTCTTT.

The chain uses TRBV20-1 and TRBJ2-3; TRBD2 agrees at 11 bases. This CDR3 has 15 amino acids. After removal of 6 bases from V and 1 base from J, the junction contained 6 bases not matched to a gene. From germline, CDR1 is DFQATT and CDR2 SNEGSKA (reference sequence). Written as DNA, the CDR3 is TGCAGTGCCAATAGCGGGAGGGCGGGCACAGATACGCAGTATTTT. Amino acids: CSANSGRAGTDTQYF.

This clonotype was detected only a few times. This chain connects TRBV9 to TRBJ1-2, with 11 bases matching TRBD1. The germline V gene has CDR1 SGDLS and CDR2 YYNGEE. The CDR3 totals 15 residues. V dropped 4 bases and J dropped 7; count of bases not matched to a gene: 9. This chain's CDR3 is CASSYRDRGESGYTF. The DNA of the CDR3 is TGTGCCAGCAGCTACCGGGACAGGGGGGAGAGTGGCTACACCTTC.

The gene calls are TRBV5-6 and TRBJ2-4, with 12 bases identical to TRBD2. The J call may be wrong; the DNA end is better matched by TRBJ2-5. This CDR3 spans 18 amino acids. The germline V gene encodes CDR1 SGHDT and CDR2 YYEEEE. CDR3 DNA sequence: TGTGCCAGCAGCTTTCCGAAACTAGCGGGGGGCCGGAAAGAGACCCAGTACTTC. Translated: CASSFPKLAGGRKETQYF.

A few counts support this clonotype. The chain carries TRBV6-5 and TRBJ2-5; TRBD1 might be the D (5 bases). V lost 2 bases to trimming and J lost 3 bases, with 10 bases between them. The CDR3 runs 14 residues. From germline, CDR1 is MNHEY and CDR2 SVGAGI. The chain's CDR3 is CASSYGQGEETQYF. CDR3 DNA sequence: TGTGCCAGCAGTTACGGCCAGGGCGAAGAGACCCAGTACTTC.

This clonotype was detected once. The chain recombines TRBV4-2 with TRBJ1-2; 7 bases are a match to TRBD1. V gave up 3 bases and J gave up 6 bases; unmatched junction bases: 10. The CDR3 totals 15 residues. The V gene's germline CDR1 is LGHNA and CDR2 YNFKEQ. The CDR3 DNA follows: TGTGCCAGCAGCCAGAGGGAGGGGGCCTCCAATGGCTACACCTTC. Protein product: CASSQREGASNGYTF.

The J gene is TRBJ2-1, the V gene TRBV20-1; weak D call: TRBD2 (7 bases). Germline V gene lookup returns CDR1 DFQATT and CDR2 SNEGSKA (reference sequence). V was trimmed by 4 bases and J by 2 bases, leaving 12 bases between them. The CDR3 spans 14 residues. CDR3 DNA sequence: TGCAGTGCTATACGGGGGGCCCCCTACAATGAGCAGTTCTTC. Its protein is CSAIRGAPYNEQFF.

This rearrangement joins TRBV2 to TRBJ1-2, with D perhaps matching TRBD1 (6 bases). The CDR3 is made up of 13 amino acids. Trimming removed 8 bases at V and 0 bases at J, with 10 bases between. Germline V gene sequence: CDR1 SNHLY, CDR2 FYNNEI. CDR3 loop: CASEGGTNYGYTF. The CDR3 DNA follows: TGTGCCAGCGAAGGGGGTACTAACTATGGCTACACCTTC.

CDR3 coding DNA: TGTGCCAGCAGCGGGGACAGGAGTAGCAATCAGCCCCAGCATTTT. Its translation: CASSGDRSSNQPQHF. This chain joins TRBV2 and TRBJ1-5; 8 bases are a match to TRBD1. From germline, CDR1 is SNHLY and CDR2 FYNNEI. J was trimmed by 0 bases and V by 6 bases; bases with no gene match: 4. This CDR3 has 15 amino acids.